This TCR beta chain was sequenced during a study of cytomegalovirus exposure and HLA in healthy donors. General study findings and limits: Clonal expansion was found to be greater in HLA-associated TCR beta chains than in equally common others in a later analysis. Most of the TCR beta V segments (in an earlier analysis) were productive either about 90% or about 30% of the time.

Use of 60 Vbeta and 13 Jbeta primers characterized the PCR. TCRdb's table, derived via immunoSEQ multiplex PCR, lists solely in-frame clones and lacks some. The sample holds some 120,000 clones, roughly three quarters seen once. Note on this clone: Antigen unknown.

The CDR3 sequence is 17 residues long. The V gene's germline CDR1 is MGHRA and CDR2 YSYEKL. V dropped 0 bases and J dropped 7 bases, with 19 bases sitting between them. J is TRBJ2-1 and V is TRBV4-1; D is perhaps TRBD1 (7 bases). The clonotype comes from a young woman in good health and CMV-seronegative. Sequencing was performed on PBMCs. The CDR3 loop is CASSQDRQGGVWNEQFF. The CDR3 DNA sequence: TGCGCCAGCAGCCAAGACAGACAGGGCGGGGTTTGGAATGAGCAGTTCTTC.